This T cell receptor beta chain emerged from a study of blood T cell repertoires in COVID-19. As for the study in general: Italy, Spain and the United States were the sources of the convalescent and acute COVID-19 samples. PBMCs, B-cell-depleted T cells, or T cells provided the cDNA or gDNA that made up the material.

This clone has just a few counts. Self-reported history from a screening survey and questionnaire set each donor's cohort. In the authors' methods: Amplified reference gene primers provided the basis for estimating nucleated cell counts. Libraries were prepared by immunoSEQ multiplex PCR; TCRdb keeps only in-frame clonotypes and omits some of them. The V and J calls and clone size are taken from that table; D and trimming were inferred from the DNA. This sample has some 260,000 clones, with roughly 87% found just once. The CDR3 totals 13 residues. Germline V gene sequence: CDR1 MNHEY, CDR2 SVGAGI. The ends lost 6 bases at V and 9 bases at J; junction bases unmatched: 5.

Sequencing was performed on PBMCs or T cells enriched from blood (not recorded which). The TCR sequence derives from a woman aged 30 to 39 with acute COVID-19. This chain links TRBV6-5 with TRBJ1-5, with 10 bases identical to TRBD1. The CDR3 DNA reads as TGTGCCAGCAGAGAGACAGGGGGCGCGCCCCAGCATTTT. Amino acids: CASRETGGAPQHF.